What follows are 27 T cell receptor beta chains derived from one specimen sequenced in a study of CD8+CD57+ T cells in acquired aplastic anemia (dated 2018 in TCRdb). The patients picked for sequencing were ones in whom flow cytometry had shown an expansion of CD8+CD57+ cells. Sequenced on an Illumina HiSeq 2000. Genomic DNA was used as template for profiling of TCR beta VDJ combinations and CDR3 sequences. The raw public data were reprocessed by TCRdb itself: fastp quality trimming at Q25, MiXCR clonotype calling, in-frame beta chains only. CDR3 protein duplicates are merged, each entry listing the most common genes and DNA. The sample table shows about 180,000 distinct CDR3 sequences, and about three fifths are seen once. The top ten constitute about 44% of the sample. The sample taken for sequencing was sorted CD4+, CD8+, or CD8+CD57+ T cells (not recorded which) from PBMCs. The receptors shown here come from a human donor with aplastic anemia.

The gene calls are TRBV24-1 and TRBJ2-5; D ambiguous. This CDR3 has 11 amino acids. Germline V gene lookup returns CDR1 KGHDR and CDR2 SFDVKD. V lost 4 bases and J lost 4, with 3 bases in between. The CDR3 region has the DNA TGTGCCACCAGTGAACGAGAGACCCAGTACTTC. Translating gives CATSERETQYF.

This chain links TRBV2 with TRBJ1-4, with D perhaps TRBD1 (6 bases). This CDR3 spans 11 amino acids. V was shortened by 7 bases and J by 12 bases, with 12 bases between the two germline ends. Germline V gene sequence: CDR1 SNHLY, CDR2 FYNNEI. CDR3 sequence (DNA): TGTGCCAGCACTCGTGGGGGCGAACTGTTTTTT. This codes for CASTRGGELFF.

This clonotype was seen at least ten times. The chain carries TRBV19 and TRBJ2-7, with D unresolved. V was clipped by 3 bases and J by 4 bases, with 10 bases between them. Germline CDR1 reads LNHDA; CDR2 reads SQIVND (reference sequence). CDR3 length: 13 amino acids. CDR3 loop: CASSMVDGYEQYF. The CDR3 DNA sequence: TGTGCCAGTAGTATGGTTGACGGATACGAGCAGTACTTC.

This chain joins TRBV9 and TRBJ2-7, with TRBD1 identical over 7 bases. Germline assignment: CDR1 SGDLS and CDR2 YYNGEE. CDR3 length: 16 residues. V was clipped by 5 bases and J by 2 bases; unmatched bases: 13. In DNA form, the CDR3 reads TGTGCCAGCAGGAACGACCGGGACAGCCGACCCTACGAGCAGTACTTC. This codes for CASRNDRDSRPYEQYF.

The V and J genes are TRBV20-1 and TRBJ2-7; 13 nucleotides align to TRBD2. The CDR3 sequence is 15 residues long. The V gene end was trimmed by 6 bases and the J gene end by 6 bases; junction bases not matched to a gene: 11. Germline-derived CDR1 and CDR2 are DFQATT and SNEGSKA (reference sequence). The CDR3 DNA reads TGCAGTGCACACGCTCCCGGACTAGCGGGAGCCGAGCAGTACTTC. It is translated as CSAHAPGLAGAEQYF.

In its sample, this clonotype was seen a few times. The rearrangement joins TRBV7-8 to TRBJ2-7, with D tentatively TRBD1 (6 bases). From germline, CDR1 is SGHVS and CDR2 FQNEAQ. V lost 4 bases to trimming and J lost 6 bases, with 10 bases between them. The CDR3 is made up of 12 amino acids. This chain's CDR3 is CASSWVQGEQYF. The CDR3 nucleotides read TGTGCCAGCAGCTGGGTACAGGGCGAGCAGTACTTC. Filled out from reference TRBV7-8 and TRBJ2-7, the complete variable domain reads GAGVSQSPRYKVAKRGQDVALRCDPISGHVSLFWYQQALGQGPEFLTYFQNEAQLDKSGLPSDRFFAERPEGSVSTLKIQRTQQEDSAVYLCASSWVQGEQYFGPGTRLTVT.

Concerning this clonotype itself: A junction boundary mismatches the germline segment, possibly from a read error. V and J are TRBV5-8 and TRBJ1-2; 10 bases map to TRBD1. The germline gives CDR1 SGHTS, CDR2 YDEGEE. CDR3 length equals 14 residues. The DNA for the CDR3 is TGCGCCAGCAGCACCGGACAGGGGGAGTATGGCTACACCTTC. It specifies CASSTGQGEYGYTF.

V gene TRBV20-1 combines with J gene TRBJ1-1; D is unresolved. The CDR3 has 12 amino acids. Germline V lookup: CDR1 DFQATT, CDR2 SNEGSKA (reference sequence). Trimming shortened V by 0 bases and J by 8 bases, and 10 bases separated the two germline ends. The CDR3 DNA reads as TGCAGTGCTAGAGATGCCGGCCGAGAAGCTTTCTTT. Protein product: CSARDAGREAFF.

This clonotype was counted once. The gene calls are TRBV7-9 and TRBJ1-5; TRBD1 agrees at 10 bases. J lost 7 bases, V lost 6 bases, and 9 bases had no gene match. The CDR3 length is 15 residues. Germline-derived CDR1 and CDR2 are SEHNR and FQNEAQ (reference sequence). The CDR3 DNA reads TGTGCCAGCAGTCCGACAGGGGGCGCGGGACAGCCCCAGCATTTT. Its translation is CASSPTGGAGQPQHF.

The chain carries TRBV20-1 and TRBJ1-2; maybe TRBD1 (5 bases). Germline V gene sequence: CDR1 DFQATT, CDR2 SNEGSKA (reference sequence). The CDR3 has 12 residues. V lost 5 bases and J 4 bases, leaving 11 bases between the germline ends. This chain's CDR3 is CSAAGVGYGYTF. In DNA form, the CDR3 reads TGCAGTGCTGCGGGGGTAGGCTATGGCTACACCTTC.

This clonotype has ten or more counts. The V and J genes are TRBV3-1 and TRBJ2-7, with 8 bases lining up with TRBD1. The CDR3 consists of 14 residues. Germline CDR1 is LGHDT and CDR2 is YNNKEL (reference sequence). V lost 4 bases, J lost 3 bases, and 5 bases stayed unmatched. The chain's CDR3 is CASSPRDRFYEQYF. CDR3 sequence (DNA): TGTGCCAGCAGCCCCCGGGACAGGTTCTACGAGCAGTACTTC.

The chain combines TRBV6-5 with TRBJ1-1; no definite D call. This CDR3 contains 12 residues. Trimming shortened V by 0 bases and J by 9 bases, and 8 bases separated the two germline ends. The V gene's germline CDR1 is MNHEY and CDR2 SVGAGI. The CDR3 region is CASSYSSEKAFF. The DNA for the CDR3 is TGTGCCAGCAGTTACTCCTCAGAAAAAGCTTTCTTT.

Of note for this clonotype: Germline and junction disagree at one end, which may indicate a read error. In nucleotides, the CDR3 is TGTGCCGGCAGCCCCCAGGGGGCGGCTGAAGCTTTCTTT. This encodes CAGSPQGAAEAFF. The chain combines TRBV7-4 with TRBJ1-1, with 8 bases identical to TRBD1. This CDR3 spans 13 amino acids. In germline, CDR1 is SGHVT, CDR2 SQSDAQ.

This sequence joins TRBV7-8 and TRBJ2-2, with no clear D. The CDR3 has 12 amino acids. The V gene lost 1 base and the J gene lost 8 bases, with 5 bases spanning the gap. Germline V gene lookup returns CDR1 SGHVS and CDR2 FQNEAQ. In DNA, the CDR3 is TGTGCCAGCAGCTTAGTGGGAGGGGAGCTGTTTTTT. It translates to CASSLVGGELFF.

The gene calls are TRBV7-6 and TRBJ2-1; 10 bases are shared with TRBD2. The CDR3 extends over 16 amino acids. The germline gives CDR1 SGHVS, CDR2 FNYEAQ. The junction had 9 bases not matched to a gene; V was cut back by 2 bases and J by 8 bases. The CDR3 DNA sequence: TGTGCCAGCAGCTTACGGTCTAGCGGGAGTTCGGATGAGCAGTTCTTC. Encoded protein: CASSLRSSGSSDEQFF.

The chain couples TRBV15 to TRBJ1-3, with TRBD1 matching over 9 bases. This CDR3 is built from 13 residues. Germline loops: CDR1 LNHNV, CDR2 YYDKDF (reference sequence). The ends lost 9 bases at V and 9 bases at J; junction bases unmatched: 9. For the CDR3, the DNA is TGTGCCACGACAGGGGGGAGTAGAAGCACCATATATTTT. This gives the protein CATTGGSRSTIYF.

V usage is TRBV25-1 and J usage is TRBJ2-2; tentatively, D is TRBD1 or TRBD2 (5 bases each). The CDR3 has 13 residues. The V gene lost 3 bases and the J gene lost 7 bases, with 9 bases spanning the gap. CDR1 and CDR2 (germline): MGHDK, SYGVNS. This CDR3 is CASSEGVGGELFF. The CDR3 nucleotides read TGTGCCAGCAGTGAGGGGGTGGGCGGGGAGCTGTTTTTT.

The genes are TRBV2 and TRBJ1-5, with TRBD1 matching 7 bases. Germline-derived CDR1 and CDR2 are SNHLY and FYNNEI. This CDR3 is 15 amino acids long. V lost 5 bases, J lost 3 bases, and 7 bases stayed unmatched. CDR3 sequence: CASSLDRVNNQPQHF. CDR3 nucleotides: TGTGCCAGCAGTCTTGACAGGGTAAACAATCAGCCCCAGCATTTT.

The sample holds a few counts of this clonotype. This rearrangement joins TRBV7-3 to TRBJ2-5; D is unresolved. This CDR3 is 13 amino acids long. V lost 7 bases to trimming and J lost 0 bases, with 9 bases between them. The germline V gene encodes CDR1 SGHTA and CDR2 FQGTGA. CDR3 sequence (DNA): TGTGCCAGCACCGCAGTTAACCAAGAGACCCAGTACTTC. Protein: CASTAVNQETQYF.

This clonotype was seen repeatedly, ten times or more. The chain employs TRBV5-8 and TRBJ1-3; D is unclear. The length of the CDR3 is 14 residues. The V gene's germline CDR1 is SGHTS and CDR2 YDEGEE. V was shortened by 4 bases and J by 0 bases, with 8 bases between the two germline ends. This chain's CDR3 is CASSEGSSGNTIYF. DNA of the CDR3: TGTGCCAGCAGCGAAGGGAGCTCTGGAAACACCATATATTTT. Drawing the rest from reference TRBV5-8 and TRBJ1-3, the complete variable domain is EAGVTQSPTHLIKTRGQQATLRCSPISGHTSVYWYQQALGLGLQFLLWYDEGEERNRGNFPPRFSGRQFPNYSSELNVNALELEDSALYLCASSEGSSGNTIYFGEGSWLTVV.

There are a few counts of this clonotype. This sequence joins TRBV20-1 and TRBJ1-6; 7 positions match TRBD1. Per the germline V gene, CDR1 is DFQATT and CDR2 is SNEGSKA (reference sequence). The CDR3 is 14 amino acids. The junction had 6 bases not matched to a gene; V was cut back by 5 bases and J by 5 bases. The CDR3 nucleotides read TGCAGTGCTGTGAACAGGGGAAATAATTCACCCCTCCACTTT. Protein sequence: CSAVNRGNNSPLHF.

The CDR3 region has the DNA TGCAGCGCCGGGCCGGGGTTCCGAGGAAACACCATATATTTT. It specifies CSAGPGFRGNTIYF. V gene TRBV29-1 combines with J gene TRBJ1-3; no clear D. Per germline, CDR1 SQVTM and CDR2 ANQGSEA. The CDR3 is made up of 14 amino acids. Trimming cost V 7 bases and J 4 bases, with 17 bases left between them.

The CDR3: CAIRRDTEAFF. CDR3 DNA: TGTGCCATCAGGAGGGACACTGAAGCTTTCTTT. The gene calls are TRBV10-3 and TRBJ1-1; the D is unclear. Trimming took off 6 bases at V and 3 bases at J, with 5 bases between the two ends. CDR3 length: 11 residues. CDR1 is ENHRY and CDR2 is SYGVKD in the germline V gene.

The V call is TRBV12-3 or TRBV12-4, the J call TRBJ1-1, with D maybe TRBD1 (5 bases). The CDR3 is 14 residues long. V was shortened by 5 bases and J by 5 bases, with 15 bases between the two germline ends. DNA for the CDR3: TGTGCCAGCAGTCATCAAAGGGGCGGAACTGAAGCTTTCTTT. It encodes CASSHQRGGTEAFF.

The J gene is TRBJ2-1, the V gene TRBV7-2; the D is unclear. V lost 0 bases and J 2 bases, leaving 11 bases between the germline ends. The CDR3 spans 16 residues. Germline V lookup: CDR1 SGHTA, CDR2 FQGNSA. CDR3 coding DNA: TGTGCCAGCAGCTTAGCGTCTCCGATTGCCTACAATGAGCAGTTCTTC. Protein sequence: CASSLASPIAYNEQFF.

The V gene is TRBV7-9, the J gene TRBJ1-2; 7 bases match TRBD1. CDR3 length: 13 residues. J lost 5 bases, V lost 3 bases, and 3 bases had no gene match. CDR1 and CDR2 from the germline V gene are SEHNR and FQNEAQ (reference sequence). For the CDR3, the DNA is TGTGCCAGCAGCTTCGAGACAGGGTATGGCTACACCTTC. This gives the protein CASSFETGYGYTF.

This sequence joins TRBV7-9 and TRBJ1-4, with D maybe TRBD1 (5 bases). The CDR3 length is 16 residues. Trimming stripped 5 bases from V and 0 bases from J, with 13 bases between. Germline assignment: CDR1 SEHNR and CDR2 FQNEAQ (reference sequence). The CDR3 coding sequence is TGTGCCAGCAGCCCTCTAGCGGGGGCAACTAATGAAAAACTGTTTTTT. Protein sequence: CASSPLAGATNEKLFF.